This T cell receptor delta chain was sequenced during a study of Vδ1+ human thymocytes (dated by TCRdb to between 2018 and 2020). Turning to the overall study: As a data resource, the study described the mRNA-level TRG and TRD CDR3 repertoires found in highly purified Vdelta1+ thymocytes taken from young children. Validation of the multiplex-based CDR3 amplicon strategy against 5'RACE-based CDR3 amplicon generation methods had been performed previously. Summary of the overall study and its limitations: The use of highly purified populations and single-cell validation was advised by the authors, since misinterpretation of bulk repertoire data could be caused by unexpected Vdelta2 sequences. Because no clustering by age or sex was seen, donors were not stratified by age or sex in the analyses. Thymic TRG and TRD repertoires appeared highly polyclonal with Gaussian CDR3 length distributions, unlike oligoclonal peripheral blood repertoires. Around 20% of thymic TRD sequences were found to be Vdelta2 (and few were Vdelta3) despite high sort purity, in contrast to peripheral blood Vdelta1+ controls. Numerous TRG clonotypes were shared among donors (up to about 6.9x10^3), while TRD repertoires were essentially private (a maximum of about 120 shared).

The V end gives up 3 bases and the J end 4 bases, leaving 23 bases in the junction not matched to a gene. The CDR3 numbers 20 residues from cysteine through phenylalanine. Just the 60-base CDR3 DNA is kept, in frame starting at base 1. Reading the germline V gene gives CDR1 TSWWSYY and CDR2 QGS. RNA extraction was performed with the RNeasy mini kit, and reverse transcription was done with Superscript III. CDR3 amplicons were generated by multiplex PCR with pooled V-gene forward primers and a constant-region reverse primer carrying Illumina adaptor overhangs. After gel purification, the amplicons were indexed with Nextera index primers during seven to nine additional PCR cycles and then purified using AMPure XP beads. Sequencing of libraries was performed on an Illumina MiSeq using paired-end 250 bp reads, dual indexing and a 20% PhiX spike-in. As for the authors' bioinformatics: FastQC was used to check read quality, and ea-utils fastq-join was used to merge TRG read pairs. IMGT/HighV-QUEST was used to annotate the sequences, only productive sequences with an unambiguous V-gene assignment were kept, and clonotypes were defined as sequences sharing an identical CDR3 sequence. Downstream analysis used VDJtools 1.1.1, tcR 2.2.3, Treemap and vegan Shannon diversity in R 3.4.4. TCRdb called clones afresh from the public reads with CATT; identical DNA rows were later merged. TCRdb's processing, not the authors' own work, is the source of the V and J calls. This sample lists some 73,000 delta-chain clones; roughly a third were detected once. The top ten hold more than 0.25% of the sample.

In the case of this clone: Its cognate antigen has yet to be identified. Base qualities are not recorded, but no much larger clone differs from it by a single base.

Thymic samples were depleted of alphabeta T cells, then CD3+ TCRVdelta1+ TCRVdelta2- thymocytes were FACS-sorted. Sorted Vdelta1+ thymocyte purity ranged from roughly 98% to 99.6%. The thymic specimens were obtained from several paediatric patients who were undergoing corrective cardiac surgery and ranged in age from about 5 days to 17 months. The thymic tissue was dispersed, and mononuclear cells were isolated using a Histopaque-1077 density gradient. For staining, the antibodies used were anti-TCRVdelta1 clone TS8.2, anti-TCRVdelta2 clone B6, anti-CD3 clone HIT3a and anti-TCRalphabeta clone IP26.

This TCR was sampled from a boy in the first two years of life who had congenital heart surgery. Input material: Vdelta1+ gamma-delta thymocytes from the thymus. The cell subset or site label here, explained by the study, means: FACS-sorted CD3+ TCRalphabeta- TCRVdelta1+ TCRVdelta2- thymocytes. The chain links TRDV1 with TRDJ1; 7 central bases correspond to TRDD3. The sequence in DNA is TGTGCTCTTGGGGACAAAAATATACTGGGGAAAAATGGCCTTTTCGATAAACTCATCTTT. Its protein product is CALGDKNILGKNGLFDKLIF.